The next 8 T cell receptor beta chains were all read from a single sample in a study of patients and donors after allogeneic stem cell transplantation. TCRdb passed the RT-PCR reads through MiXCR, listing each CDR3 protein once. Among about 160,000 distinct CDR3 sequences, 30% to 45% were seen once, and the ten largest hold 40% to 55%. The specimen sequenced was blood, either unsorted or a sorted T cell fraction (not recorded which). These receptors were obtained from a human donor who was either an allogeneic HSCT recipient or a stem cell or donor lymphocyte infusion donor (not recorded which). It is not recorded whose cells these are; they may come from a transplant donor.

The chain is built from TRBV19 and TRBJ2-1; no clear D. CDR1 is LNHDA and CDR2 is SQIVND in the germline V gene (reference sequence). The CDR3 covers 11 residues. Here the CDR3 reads CGVLKGNEQFF. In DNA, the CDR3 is TGTGGCGTTCTCAAGGGCAATGAGCAGTTCTTC.

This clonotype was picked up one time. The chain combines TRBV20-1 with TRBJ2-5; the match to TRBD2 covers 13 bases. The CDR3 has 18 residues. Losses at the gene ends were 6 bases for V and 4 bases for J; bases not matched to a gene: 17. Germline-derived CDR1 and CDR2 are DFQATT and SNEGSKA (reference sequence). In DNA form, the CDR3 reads TGCAGTGCAGAACTAGCGGGGGGGCCCGTACGGCTAGGAGAGACCCAGTACTTC. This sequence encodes CSAELAGGPVRLGETQYF.

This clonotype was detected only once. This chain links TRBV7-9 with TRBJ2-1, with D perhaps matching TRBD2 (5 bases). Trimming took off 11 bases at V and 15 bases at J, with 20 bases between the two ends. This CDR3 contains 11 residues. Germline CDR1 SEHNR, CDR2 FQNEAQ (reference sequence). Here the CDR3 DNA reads TGTGCCGGCAACCCTGGGGAGCTTGCGTTCTTC. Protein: CAGNPGELAFF.

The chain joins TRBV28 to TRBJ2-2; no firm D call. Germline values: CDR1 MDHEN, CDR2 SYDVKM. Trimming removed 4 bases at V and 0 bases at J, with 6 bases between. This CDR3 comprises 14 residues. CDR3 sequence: CASSSVSNTGELFF. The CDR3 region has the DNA TGTGCCAGCAGTTCAGTATCGAACACCGGGGAGCTGTTTTTT.

The chain's CDR3 is CSASDPKTSGYSYEQYF. The CDR3 DNA sequence: TGCAGTGCTAGCGACCCCAAGACTAGCGGTTACTCCTACGAGCAGTACTTC. V gene TRBV20-1 combines with J gene TRBJ2-7, with TRBD2 matching over 9 bases. Germline loops: CDR1 DFQATT, CDR2 SNEGSKA (reference sequence). The CDR3 sequence is 17 residues long. The V gene end was trimmed by 3 bases and the J gene end by 0 bases; junction bases not matched to a gene: 12.

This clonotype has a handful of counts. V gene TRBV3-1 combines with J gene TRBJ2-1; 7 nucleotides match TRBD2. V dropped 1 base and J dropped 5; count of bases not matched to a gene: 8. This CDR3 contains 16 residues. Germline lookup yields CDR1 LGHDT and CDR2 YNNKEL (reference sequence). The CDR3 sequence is CASSQVLGLPNNEQFF. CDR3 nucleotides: TGTGCCAGCAGCCAAGTCTTGGGACTACCCAACAATGAGCAGTTCTTC.

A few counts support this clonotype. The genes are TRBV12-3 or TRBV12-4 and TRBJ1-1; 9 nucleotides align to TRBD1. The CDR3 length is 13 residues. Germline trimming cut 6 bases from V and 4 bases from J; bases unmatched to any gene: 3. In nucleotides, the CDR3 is TGTGCCAGCAGGACAGGGGGTAGCACTGAAGCTTTCTTT. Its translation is CASRTGGSTEAFF.

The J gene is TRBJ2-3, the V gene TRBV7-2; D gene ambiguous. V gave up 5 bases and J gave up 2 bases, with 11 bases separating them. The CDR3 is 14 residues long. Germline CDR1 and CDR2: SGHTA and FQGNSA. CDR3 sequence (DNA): TGTGCCAGCAGCCCTGGGCGGCACACAGATACGCAGTATTTT. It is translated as CASSPGRHTDTQYF. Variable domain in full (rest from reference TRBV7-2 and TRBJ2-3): GAGVSQSPSNKVTEKGKDVELRCDPISGHTALYWYRQSLGQGLEFLIYFQGNSAPDKSGLPSDRFSAERTGGSVSTLTIQRTQQEDSAVYLCASSPGRHTDTQYFGPGTRLTVL.